The 20 T cell receptor beta chains given below trace back to one sample, sequenced in a study of blood T cell repertoires in COVID-19 (dated by TCRdb to about 2020). Library method: the immunoSEQ multiplex PCR assay. The immuneACCESS repertoire file appears here via TCRdb, limited to in-frame rearrangements. These files lack a portion of the clones; in checked studies, under half of the deficit traces to unresolved V genes, and the cause of the others is not known. The sample table holds tens of thousands of clones, of which more than 70% were seen once. Together, the top ten hold around 5% of the sample. Material for sequencing was peripheral blood. Every receptor here comes from a man over 45 with active COVID-19.

The chain joins TRBV5-1 to TRBJ2-7, with 10 bases fitting TRBD2. This CDR3 is built from 14 residues. Germline assignment: CDR1 SGHRS and CDR2 YFSETQ. With V trimmed by 4 bases and J by 5 bases, 6 bases remained unmatched. CDR3 nucleotides: TGCGCCAGCAGCCCTCCTCTAGCGGGAGACGAGCAGTACTTC. It specifies CASSPPLAGDEQYF.

This clone was seen only once. V is TRBV7-9 and J is TRBJ2-3; TRBD2 might be the D (5 bases). The CDR3 loop spans 12 amino acids. Between the trimmed V and J ends, which lost 5 bases and 6 bases, there was a span of 9 bases. In germline, CDR1 is SEHNR, CDR2 FQNEAQ (reference sequence). The CDR3 region is CASSPSSDTQYF. The DNA of the CDR3 is TGTGCCAGCAGCCCTAGCTCCGATACGCAGTATTTT.

This chain links TRBV7-8 with TRBJ1-1, with D perhaps TRBD1 (6 bases). V was shortened by 0 bases and J by 4 bases, with 15 bases between the two germline ends. Germline V gives CDR1 SGHVS, CDR2 FQNEAQ. The CDR3 is made up of 16 amino acids. The chain's CDR3 is CASSLAPGQLGTEAFF. CDR3 DNA: TGTGCCAGCAGCTTAGCGCCCGGACAGTTAGGCACTGAAGCTTTCTTT.

The chain is built from TRBV3-1 (or the pseudogene TRBV3-2) and TRBJ1-2; 12 bases are a match to TRBD1. This CDR3 has 16 residues. The germline gives CDR1 LGHDT, CDR2 YNNKEL (reference sequence). J gave up 8 bases and V 6 bases, and 13 bases lay outside the gene matches. Here the CDR3 reads CASSLGQGARGGGYTF. The CDR3 DNA reads as TGTGCCAGCAGTTTGGGACAGGGGGCCCGAGGCGGGGGCTACACCTTC.

CDR3 DNA sequence: TGCAGTGCTAGTACGGACAGGGGGGCTAATTCACCCCTCCACTTT. This encodes CSASTDRGANSPLHF. The chain couples TRBV20-1 to TRBJ1-6; TRBD1 agrees at 10 bases. In germline, CDR1 is DFQATT, CDR2 SNEGSKA (reference sequence). The CDR3 runs to 15 residues. J was trimmed by 6 bases and V by 3 bases; bases with no gene match: 5.

V is TRBV5-1 and J is TRBJ2-7; 9 bases match TRBD1. The V gene end was trimmed by 1 base and the J gene end by 0 bases; junction bases not matched to a gene: 5. CDR1 and CDR2 from the germline V gene are SGHRS and YFSETQ. This CDR3 region has 16 residues. CDR3 sequence (DNA): TGCGCCAGCAGCTTGAGTAGGGACAGGGCCTCCTACGAGCAGTACTTC. The encoded protein is CASSLSRDRASYEQYF.

As regards this clone: It may be a read error: a sequence one base away is much more abundant. Within the sample, other DNA sequences also encode this same CDR3. The chain employs TRBV11-2 and TRBJ2-3; 7 bases map to TRBD2. The CDR3 sequence is 15 residues long. Germline CDR1 is SGHAT and CDR2 is FQNNGV. CDR3 region: CASSLVGGSTDTQYF. DNA of the CDR3: TGTGCCAGCAGCTTAGTGGGCGGGAGTACAGATACGCAATATTTT.

The chain carries TRBV27 and TRBJ2-5, with 8 bases aligning to TRBD2. The V gene end was trimmed by 3 bases and the J gene end by 9 bases; junction bases not matched to a gene: 6. The CDR3 runs 13 residues. Germline V gene lookup returns CDR1 MNHEY and CDR2 SMNVEV (reference sequence). The CDR3 loop is CASSLGREAAQYF. In DNA, the CDR3 is TGTGCCAGCAGTTTGGGGCGGGAGGCGGCCCAGTACTTC.

This clone was counted a single time. The chain is built from TRBV7-8 and TRBJ2-2; 9 bases agree with TRBD1. Trimming removed 3 bases from V and 3 bases from J; junction bases left unmatched: 5. Germline V gives CDR1 SGHVS, CDR2 FQNEAQ. This CDR3 comprises 16 residues. The CDR3 DNA reads TGTGCCAGCAGCTTCACAGGGGGCTCGGACACCGGGGAGCTGTTTTTT. It yields the protein CASSFTGGSDTGELFF.

A few counts support this clone. The V call is TRBV19, the J call TRBJ1-6; weak D call: TRBD1 (6 bases). CDR3 length equals 19 residues. Trimming removed 3 bases at V and 0 bases at J, with 18 bases between. Germline V gene lookup returns CDR1 LNHDA and CDR2 SQIVND (reference sequence). The CDR3 sequence is CASSIWEGEKSSYNSPLHF. DNA of the CDR3: TGTGCCAGTAGTATTTGGGAGGGGGAGAAGAGCTCCTATAATTCACCCCTCCACTTT.

The J gene is TRBJ2-3, the V gene TRBV5-8, with unresolved D. From germline, CDR1 is SGHTS and CDR2 YDEGEE. V lost 0 bases and J 7 bases, leaving 9 bases between the germline ends. The CDR3 extends over 13 amino acids. Here the CDR3 DNA reads TGTGCCAGCAGCTTGGACCCCGACAATACGCAGTATTTT. The encoded protein is CASSLDPDNTQYF.

The chain couples TRBV5-1 to TRBJ2-2; D is perhaps TRBD2 (6 bases). The germline V gene has CDR1 SGHRS and CDR2 YFSETQ. V was trimmed by 7 bases and J by 3 bases, leaving 16 bases between them. CDR3 size: 15 residues. CDR3 amino acids: CASQNWASDTGELFF. Written as DNA, the CDR3 is TGCGCCAGCCAAAACTGGGCTAGCGACACCGGGGAGCTGTTTTTT.

In this sample, this clone turned up a few times. This chain connects TRBV7-3 to TRBJ2-7, with D possibly TRBD1 on 7 matching bases. This CDR3 is built from 14 residues. The germline V and J ends were trimmed by 7 bases and 2 bases, with 15 bases remaining between them. Germline V gene sequence: CDR1 SGHTA, CDR2 FQGTGA. The CDR3 coding sequence is TGTGCCAGCAAGGTCGACAGGGAGGCCTACGAGCAGTACTTC. This sequence encodes CASKVDREAYEQYF. The whole variable domain, remainder taken from reference TRBV7-3 and TRBJ2-7, is GAGVSQTPSNKVTEKGKYVELRCDPISGHTALYWYRQSLGQGPEFLIYFQGTGAADDSGLPNDRFFAVRPEGSVSTLKIQRTERGDSAVYLCASKVDREAYEQYFGPGTRLTVT.

The genes are TRBV28 and TRBJ1-2; D is unclear. The CDR3 contains 16 residues. Germline CDR1 MDHEN, CDR2 SYDVKM. The germline V and J ends were trimmed by 1 base and 1 base, with 13 bases remaining between them. CDR3 bases: TGTGCCAGCAGTTTATACCCGAGACAACGTAACTATGGCTACACCTTC. Amino acid sequence: CASSLYPRQRNYGYTF.

The chain joins TRBV7-9 to TRBJ2-2; possibly TRBD1 for D (6 bases). The CDR3 covers 15 residues. V shed 6 bases and J shed 0 bases, with 11 bases lying between them. CDR1 and CDR2 from the germline V gene are SEHNR and FQNEAQ (reference sequence). The CDR3 DNA reads TGTGCCAGCAGGGAGGACAGAGCGAACACCGGGGAGCTGTTTTTT. It is translated as CASREDRANTGELFF.

This clone was picked up a small number of times. The J gene is TRBJ2-7, the V gene TRBV9, with a weak D call TRBD2 (6 bases). The CDR3 totals 13 residues. The germline gives CDR1 SGDLS, CDR2 YYNGEE. Trimming took off 3 bases at V and 6 bases at J, with 13 bases between the two ends. CDR3 coding DNA: TGTGCCAGCAGCGCACCGACCGGGGGCGAGCAGTACTTC. Amino acid sequence: CASSAPTGGEQYF.

The chain is built from TRBV5-8 and TRBJ2-2; 10 bases agree with TRBD2. Germline loops: CDR1 SGHTS, CDR2 YDEGEE. The CDR3 covers 15 residues. After removal of 4 bases from V and 3 bases from J, the junction contained 3 bases not matched to a gene. The CDR3 nucleotides read TGTGCCAGCAGCAGCCTAGCGGGGGACACCGGGGAGCTGTTTTTT. This gives the protein CASSSLAGDTGELFF.

The V gene is TRBV30, the J gene TRBJ2-7; D might be TRBD2 (6 bases). Germline V CDR1 and CDR2: GTSNPN, SVGIG (reference sequence). This CDR3 has 10 amino acids. The V end lost 1 base, the J end lost 10 bases, and 8 bases lay between the germline ends. Here the CDR3 reads CAWSAGTQYF. The CDR3 DNA follows: TGTGCCTGGAGTGCCGGGACTCAGTACTTC.

J is TRBJ2-5 and V is TRBV11-3; unclear D gene. This CDR3 contains 13 residues. Trimming took 2 bases from V and 3 from J, leaving 7 bases between them. Germline CDR1 reads SGHNT; CDR2 reads YENEEA. The DNA of the CDR3 is TGTGCCAGCAGCTTACAAAGCGAAGAGACCCAGTACTTC. Translated: CASSLQSEETQYF. The full variable domain, rest sourced from reference TRBV11-3 and TRBJ2-5, is EAGVVQSPRYKIIEKKQPVAFWCNPISGHNTLYWYLQNLGQGPELLIRYENEEAVDDSQLPKDRFSAERLKGVDSTLKIQPAELGDSAVYLCASSLQSEETQYFGPGTRLLVL.

The CDR3 loop reads CASSLDQGLSYEQYF. The CDR3 DNA sequence: TGTGCCAGCAGCTTAGATCAGGGCCTATCCTACGAGCAGTACTTC. The chain combines TRBV7-6 with TRBJ2-7; tentative D call: TRBD1 (5 bases). V was cut by 1 base and J by 1 base, with 11 bases left in between. Germline V CDR1 and CDR2: SGHVS, FNYEAQ. The CDR3 runs 15 residues.